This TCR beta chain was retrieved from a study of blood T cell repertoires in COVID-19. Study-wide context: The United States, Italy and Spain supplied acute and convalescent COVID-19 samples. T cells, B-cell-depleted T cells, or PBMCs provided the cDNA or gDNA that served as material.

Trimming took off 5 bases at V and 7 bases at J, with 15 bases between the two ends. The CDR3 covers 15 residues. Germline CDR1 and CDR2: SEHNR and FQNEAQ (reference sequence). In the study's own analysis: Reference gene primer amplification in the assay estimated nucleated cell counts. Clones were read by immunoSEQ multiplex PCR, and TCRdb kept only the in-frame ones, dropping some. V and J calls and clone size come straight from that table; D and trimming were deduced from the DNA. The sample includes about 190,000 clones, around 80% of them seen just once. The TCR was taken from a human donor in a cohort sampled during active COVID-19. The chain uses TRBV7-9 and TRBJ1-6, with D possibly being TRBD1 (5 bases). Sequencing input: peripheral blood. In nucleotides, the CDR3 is TGTGCCAGCAGCACCTCCAGGGAGGGAAATTCACCCCTCCACTTT. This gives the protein CASSTSREGNSPLHF.